These 2 T cell receptor beta chains came from one sample sequenced in a study of early T cells in non-severe SARS-CoV-2 infection. Each CDR3 protein is one row after TCRdb ran MiXCR on the 5' RACE reads. This table holds almost 85,000 distinct CDR3 sequences, 9% to 13% found once. Material: whole blood. Receptor source: an adult who was a healthcare worker with PCR-confirmed SARS-CoV-2 infection or an uninfected control (not recorded which).

The rearrangement uses TRBV20-1 and TRBJ2-2, with a weak D call TRBD2 (5 bases). V lost 2 bases to trimming and J lost 2 bases, with 12 bases between them. The CDR3 length is 15 residues. CDR1 is DFQATT, CDR2 SNEGSKA, per germline (reference sequence). CDR3 residues: CSARKNGINTGELFF. The CDR3 coding sequence is TGCAGTGCTAGAAAAAACGGGATTAACACCGGGGAGCTGTTTTTT.

The rearrangement joins TRBV4-1 to TRBJ2-1; D not certain. Trimming left V 6 bases short and J 7 bases short, with 22 bases between. The CDR3 sequence is 16 residues long. From germline, CDR1 is MGHRA and CDR2 YSYEKL. The CDR3 is CASRPGRPAVGNEQFF. In DNA, the CDR3 is TGCGCCAGCAGGCCCGGCAGGCCGGCTGTGGGGAATGAGCAGTTCTTC.